This T cell receptor beta chain is drawn from a study of shared clonotypes between healthy human individuals. At deep level, the assay was performed. An approximately 200 ng quantity of DNA, 30,000 to 35,000 T cell genomes, went into the sorted-subset replicate PCRs. Using immunoSEQ multiplex PCR, the repertoire was profiled, and TCRdb retains in-frame clones only, with some absent. The table includes a few hundred thousand clones, less than 75% detected once. This CDR3 spans 13 amino acids. Germline V gene lookup returns CDR1 SGDLS and CDR2 YYNGEE. V shed 0 bases and J shed 5 bases, with 6 bases lying between them. Study-wide results and caveats: Generally, naive subsets (rather than memory subsets) showed larger estimated richness.

As regards this clone: Its target is unknown.

Sequencing was carried out using memory CD4+ T cells sorted from blood. Sample subset: CD45RA-negative fraction. This sequence originates from a man younger than 40 in good health. The rearrangement joins TRBV9 to TRBJ1-5, with D possibly matching TRBD1 (5 bases). The CDR3 region has the DNA TGTGCCAGCAGCGTAGAGGGGTATCAGCCCCAGCATTTT. Its translation: CASSVEGYQPQHF.